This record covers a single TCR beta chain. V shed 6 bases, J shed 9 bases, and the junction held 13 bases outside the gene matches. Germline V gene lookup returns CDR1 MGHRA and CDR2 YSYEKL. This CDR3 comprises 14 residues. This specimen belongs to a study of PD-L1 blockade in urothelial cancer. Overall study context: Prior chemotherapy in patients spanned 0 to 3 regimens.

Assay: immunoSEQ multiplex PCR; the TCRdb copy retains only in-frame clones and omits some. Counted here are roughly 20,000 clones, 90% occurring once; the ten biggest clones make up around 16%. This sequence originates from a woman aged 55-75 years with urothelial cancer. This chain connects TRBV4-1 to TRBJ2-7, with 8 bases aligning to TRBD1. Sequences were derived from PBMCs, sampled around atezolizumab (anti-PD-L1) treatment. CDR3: CASSRDRGSTVQYF. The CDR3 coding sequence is TGCGCCAGCAGTCGCGACAGGGGATCTACGGTGCAGTACTTC.